This TCR beta chain is drawn from a study of Ad26.COV2.S vaccination and SARS-CoV-2 variants. Across the study: Each vaccinee took Ad26.COV2.S intramuscularly, once or twice 56 days apart. Study outcomes and limitations: Researchers cautioned that TCR breadth and depth analyses may have underestimated total T cell responses.

In this sample, this clone turned up a few times. Its antigen is currently unknown. The germline gives CDR1 MGHRA, CDR2 YSYEKL. The CDR3 contains 16 residues. Trimming pared 0 bases from V and 5 bases from J, leaving 17 bases between. Generated by immunoSEQ multiplex PCR, the TCRdb table keeps only in-frame clones and is missing some. The table has 300,000 to 350,000 clones, almost 90% seen once. Treatment in this sample: some 19 received Ad26.COV2.S at low or high dose, single or two shots; roughly five received placebo; per-sample allocation not given. Sample collection was performed on day 63 after the first vaccine or placebo injection.

Here the sequenced sample was peripheral blood, taken in a trial of Ad26.COV2.S vaccine versus placebo. The gene calls are TRBV4-1 and TRBJ2-7; D is perhaps TRBD2 (5 bases). The receptor was derived from a person between 18 and 59 years old who received the Ad26.COV2.S COVID-19 vaccine or a placebo. The CDR3, as DNA: TGCGCCAGCAGCCAAGAGGGAGTGGGCCTTATCGACGAGCAGTACTTC. Amino acid sequence: CASSQEGVGLIDEQYF.